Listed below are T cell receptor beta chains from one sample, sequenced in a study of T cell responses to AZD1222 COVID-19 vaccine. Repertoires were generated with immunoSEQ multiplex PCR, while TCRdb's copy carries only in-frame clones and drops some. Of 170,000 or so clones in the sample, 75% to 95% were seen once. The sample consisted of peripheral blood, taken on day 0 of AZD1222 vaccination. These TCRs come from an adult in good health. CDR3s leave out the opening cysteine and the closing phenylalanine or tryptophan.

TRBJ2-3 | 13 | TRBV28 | ASSSPERPTDTQY
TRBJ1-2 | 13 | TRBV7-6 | ASSPTTMANYGYT
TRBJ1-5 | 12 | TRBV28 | ASSFGRWGQPQH
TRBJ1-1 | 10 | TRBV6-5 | ASSLVYTEAF
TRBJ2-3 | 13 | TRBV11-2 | ASRQAGGGANTQY
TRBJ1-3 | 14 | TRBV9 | ASSVDLATSGNTIY
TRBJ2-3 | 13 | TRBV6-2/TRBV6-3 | ASSYSLGGTDTQY
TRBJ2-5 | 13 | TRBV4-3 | ASSPEGQGEETQY
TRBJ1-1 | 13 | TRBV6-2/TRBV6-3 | ASSSHRSLNTEAF
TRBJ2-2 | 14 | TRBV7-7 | ASSPAGGGNTGELF
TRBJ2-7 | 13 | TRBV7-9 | ASSQTQGYSYEQY
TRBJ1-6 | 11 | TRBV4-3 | ASSYRGSVRLH
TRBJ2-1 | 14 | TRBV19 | ASSKNGGYQYNEQF
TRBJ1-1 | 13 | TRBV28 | ASSSPGQLNTEAF
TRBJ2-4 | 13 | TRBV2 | ASSPYSGQGDIQY
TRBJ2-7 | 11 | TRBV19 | ASSTGQGYEQY
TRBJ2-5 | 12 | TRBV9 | ASSLGGVGETQY
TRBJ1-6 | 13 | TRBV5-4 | ASSAGVPYNSPLH
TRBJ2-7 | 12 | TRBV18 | ASSPLRGNYEQY
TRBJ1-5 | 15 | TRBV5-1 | ASSLRDRDTGNQPQH
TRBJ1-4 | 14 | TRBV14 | ASSQGGTGSNEKLF
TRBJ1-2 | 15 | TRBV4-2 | ASSQDLSTGGNYGYT
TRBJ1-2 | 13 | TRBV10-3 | AISESVQDRDGYT
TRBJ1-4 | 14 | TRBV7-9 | ASSLAGDRDEEKLF
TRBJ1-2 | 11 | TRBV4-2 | ASSQGTGSGYT
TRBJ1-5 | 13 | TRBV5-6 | ASSLDEGARQPQH
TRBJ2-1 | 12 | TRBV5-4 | ASNERGGHDEQF
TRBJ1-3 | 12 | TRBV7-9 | ASSFPGRRNTIY